The T cell receptor (beta chain) described here comes from a study of cytomegalovirus exposure and HLA in healthy donors. With 7 bases removed from V and 6 bases from J, the gap between germline ends came to 21 bases. The germline V gene encodes CDR1 MNHNS and CDR2 SASEGT. The CDR3 totals 15 residues. The PCR had 60 Vbeta and 13 Jbeta primers. Method: immunoSEQ multiplex PCR; TCRdb's copy keeps in-frame clones and lacks some. This sample has roughly 100,000 clones; around four fifths occur once, and the top ten carry over 7.5%. Points from the study as a whole: Per a prior analysis, the majority of TCR beta V segments were productive roughly 87% or roughly 30% of the time. Later analysis revealed greater clonal expansion in HLA-associated TCR beta chains than in equally common others. According to reports, the classifier identified cytomegalovirus status with high specificity and sensitivity.

About this clone: The antigen remains undetermined.

The origin of this receptor is a woman aged 35 to 49 in good health and CMV-seropositive. This chain connects TRBV6-1 to TRBJ2-5; a weak D match, TRBD1 (6 bases). Source material: PBMCs. The DNA for the CDR3 is TGTGCCAGCATCCACTCCGGTGGGGGCCCCCAGACCCAGTACTTC. Translating it yields CASIHSGGGPQTQYF.